These 19 T cell receptor beta chains originate from one sample sequenced in a study of blood T cell repertoires in COVID-19. This table comes from immunoSEQ multiplex PCR, and its TCRdb copy is limited to in-frame clones, with some not included. Here the sample spans 250,000 to 350,000 clones, about 86% being singletons. Sequencing input: peripheral blood. The origin of the receptors is a person aged 70 to 85 with COVID-19, enrolled during active disease.

The chain links TRBV9 to TRBJ2-7; TRBD2 aligns across 9 bases. This CDR3 is built from 15 residues. V gave up 0 bases and J gave up 2 bases; unmatched junction bases: 3. From germline, CDR1 is SGDLS and CDR2 YYNGEE. CDR3 DNA sequence: TGTGCCAGCAGCGTAGGCCCTAGCGGGACCTACGAGCAGTACTTC. Its protein product is CASSVGPSGTYEQYF.

The chain recombines TRBV18 with TRBJ1-1, with a tentative D call TRBD1 (6 bases). CDR3 size: 16 residues. Trimming stripped 3 bases from V and 1 base from J, with 15 bases between. Germline V gene lookup returns CDR1 KGHSH and CDR2 LQKENI. The CDR3 DNA reads as TGTGCCAGCTCACCTTCGCACCGGACAGAGAACACTGAAGCTTTCTTT. Residues: CASSPSHRTENTEAFF.

The CDR3 sequence: CASSYTGQGGGYTF. In DNA form, the CDR3 reads TGTGCCAGCAGCTATACAGGACAGGGTGGCGGCTACACCTTC. The chain combines TRBV7-2 with TRBJ1-2; 8 positions match TRBD1. Germline loops: CDR1 SGHTA, CDR2 FQGNSA. This CDR3 has 14 residues. V lost 4 bases, J lost 8 bases, and 9 bases stayed unmatched. The whole variable domain, filled in from reference TRBV7-2 and TRBJ1-2, reads GAGVSQSPSNKVTEKGKDVELRCDPISGHTALYWYRQSLGQGLEFLIYFQGNSAPDKSGLPSDRFSAERTGGSVSTLTIQRTQQEDSAVYLCASSYTGQGGGYTFGSGTRLTVV.

The rearrangement uses TRBV7-6 and TRBJ2-5, with 7 positions matching TRBD1. Germline V CDR1 and CDR2: SGHVS, FNYEAQ. CDR3 length: 15 residues. V trimming: 1 base; J trimming: 3 bases; junction bases outside the gene matches: 5. The CDR3 bases are TGTGCCAGCAGCTTAGTAGGGGGCCGCGAAGAGACCCAGTACTTC. Its protein product is CASSLVGGREETQYF.

V usage is TRBV7-2 and J usage is TRBJ2-2; TRBD1 aligns across 11 bases. V dropped 5 bases and J dropped 6; count of bases not matched to a gene: 8. Germline CDR1 SGHTA, CDR2 FQGNSA. The CDR3 has 16 residues. CDR3 loop: CASSLLPGQGAGELFF. In DNA, the CDR3 is TGTGCCAGCAGCCTACTACCGGGACAGGGGGCCGGGGAGCTGTTTTTT.

The V gene is TRBV6-1, the J gene TRBJ1-2; the match to TRBD1 covers 10 bases. CDR3 length: 16 amino acids. Germline assignment: CDR1 MNHNS and CDR2 SASEGT. V was clipped by 4 bases and J by 8 bases; unmatched bases: 13. The CDR3 nucleotides are TGTGCCAGCAGTGCCCTACCGACAGGGGGCGCAGAAGGCTACACCTTC. The encoded protein is CASSALPTGGAEGYTF.

In this sample, this clone turned up once. V is TRBV2 and J is TRBJ2-7, with TRBD1 matching 7 bases. The CDR3 is made up of 12 amino acids. The germline gives CDR1 SNHLY, CDR2 FYNNEI. This CDR3 is CVTGAWSYEQYF. CDR3 in DNA: TGTGTTACAGGGGCCTGGTCCTACGAGCAGTACTTC.

The V gene is TRBV9, the J gene TRBJ2-1; 8 bases map to TRBD2. Per the germline V gene, CDR1 is SGDLS and CDR2 is YYNGEE. There are 17 residues in the CDR3. Germline trimming cut 0 bases from V and 6 bases from J; bases unmatched to any gene: 11. CDR3 sequence: CASSVAGAGGPPNEQFF. Written as DNA, the CDR3 is TGTGCCAGCAGCGTAGCTGGGGCGGGAGGCCCCCCCAATGAGCAGTTCTTC.

The chain employs TRBV6-5 and TRBJ1-2; possible D gene TRBD1, 5 bases. CDR3 length: 12 residues. V lost 6 bases to trimming and J lost 9 bases, with 14 bases between them. Germline V CDR1 and CDR2: MNHEY, SVGAGI. DNA for the CDR3: TGTGCCAGCAGGGGCCCCGGGGGGAGCTACACCTTC. This codes for CASRGPGGSYTF.

V gene TRBV6-5 combines with J gene TRBJ1-2; D remains unclear. This CDR3 comprises 15 residues. The V end was cut by 7 bases, the J end by 3 bases, with 18 bases between. Germline loops: CDR1 MNHEY, CDR2 SVGAGI. The CDR3 protein is CASTPGGTSYYGYTF. The CDR3, as DNA: TGTGCCAGCACCCCGGGTGGCACGTCCTACTATGGCTACACCTTC.

This clone was recorded only once. CDR3 protein: CASSPTGRDGYTF. The CDR3 DNA is TGTGCCAGCAGCCCGACGGGGAGGGATGGCTACACCTTC. The rearrangement links TRBV3-1 (or the pseudogene TRBV3-2) to TRBJ1-2, with D uncertain. CDR3 length: 13 amino acids. The germline CDR1 and CDR2 sequences are LGHDT and YNNKEL (reference sequence). V was pared by 4 bases and J by 6 bases, with 12 bases between.

This chain joins TRBV19 and TRBJ1-2; perhaps TRBD1 as D (6 bases). V shed 3 bases and J shed 5 bases, with 10 bases lying between them. Germline assignment: CDR1 LNHDA and CDR2 SQIVND (reference sequence). This CDR3 is 13 amino acids long. The CDR3 DNA sequence: TGTGCCAGTAGTATTCTCGGACAGTATGGCTACACCTTC. This translates into CASSILGQYGYTF.

The CDR3 DNA reads TGTGCCAGCAGCTTAGAACTAGCGGGAAGCTCCTACAATGAGCAGTTCTTC. This codes for CASSLELAGSSYNEQFF. The V call is TRBV7-3, the J call TRBJ2-1; 10 bases match TRBD2. V trimming: 2 bases; J trimming: 0 bases; junction bases outside the gene matches: 4. Germline loops: CDR1 SGHTA, CDR2 FQGTGA. This CDR3 is 17 amino acids long.

The J gene is TRBJ2-1, the V gene TRBV11-2, with 13 bases matching TRBD2. The CDR3 length is 18 residues. The V gene end was trimmed by 0 bases and the J gene end by 7 bases; junction bases not matched to a gene: 9. Germline V gene sequence: CDR1 SGHAT, CDR2 FQNNGV. CDR3 DNA: TGTGCCAGCAGCTTAGATCCGCTAGGACTAGCGGGAGTGAATGAGCAGTTCTTC. This translates into CASSLDPLGLAGVNEQFF. Full variable domain (outside the CDR3, taken from reference TRBV11-2 and TRBJ2-1): EAGVAQSPRYKIIEKRQSVAFWCNPISGHATLYWYQQILGQGPKLLIQFQNNGVVDDSQLPKDRFSAERLKGVDSTLKIQPAKLEDSAVYLCASSLDPLGLAGVNEQFFGPGTRLTVL.

The rearrangement links TRBV5-1 to TRBJ2-7, with 10 bases aligning to TRBD1. V trimming: 7 bases; J trimming: 5 bases; junction bases outside the gene matches: 15. This CDR3 is built from 16 residues. The germline gives CDR1 SGHRS, CDR2 YFSETQ. CDR3 nucleotide sequence: TGCGCCAGCCGCGTGACCTGGGACAGGGGTTCTGACGAGCAGTACTTC. Translating it yields CASRVTWDRGSDEQYF.

The gene calls are TRBV6-4 and TRBJ2-1; tentatively, D is TRBD1 (5 bases). Germline CDR1 and CDR2: MRHNA and SNTAGT. Trimming removed 4 bases from V and 8 bases from J, with 18 bases in between. CDR3 length equals 15 residues. This CDR3 is CASSVQATPGDEQFF. CDR3 bases: TGTGCCAGCAGTGTACAGGCAACCCCAGGCGATGAGCAGTTCTTC.

The chain couples TRBV6-6 to TRBJ1-4; D unclear. Germline CDR1 MNHNY, CDR2 SVGAGI (reference sequence). The CDR3 has 15 residues. V was shortened by 0 bases and J by 4 bases, with 9 bases between the two germline ends. The CDR3 is CASSYSGGYNEKLFF. Here the CDR3 DNA reads TGTGCCAGCAGTTACTCGGGAGGTTATAATGAAAAACTGTTTTTT.

The V and J genes are TRBV6-5 and TRBJ2-7; 8 bases fit TRBD1. Germline V lookup: CDR1 MNHEY, CDR2 SVGAGI. This CDR3 is built from 15 residues. V shed 5 bases and J 2 bases; nucleotides not matched to a gene: 8. The CDR3 sequence: CASSPGQGSPYEQYF. In nucleotides, the CDR3 is TGTGCCAGCAGTCCAGGACAGGGTAGTCCCTACGAGCAGTACTTC.

J is TRBJ1-4 and V is TRBV7-6; 7 bases line up with TRBD1. The CDR3 has 16 residues. Germline CDR1 and CDR2: SGHVS and FNYEAQ. V was clipped by 5 bases and J by 7 bases; unmatched bases: 13. The CDR3 sequence is CASSARYDREGEKLFF. CDR3 DNA sequence: TGTGCCAGCAGCGCCAGATACGACAGGGAAGGTGAAAAACTGTTTTTT.